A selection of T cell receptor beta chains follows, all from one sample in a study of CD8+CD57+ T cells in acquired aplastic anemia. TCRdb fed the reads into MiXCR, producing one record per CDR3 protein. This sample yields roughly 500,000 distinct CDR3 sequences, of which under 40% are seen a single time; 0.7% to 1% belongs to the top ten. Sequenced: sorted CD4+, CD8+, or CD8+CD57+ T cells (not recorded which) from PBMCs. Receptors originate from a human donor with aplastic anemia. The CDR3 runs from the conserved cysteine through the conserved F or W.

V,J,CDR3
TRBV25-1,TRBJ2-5,CASSKPTGAETQYF
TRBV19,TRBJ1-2,CASTDQPSLWGYTF
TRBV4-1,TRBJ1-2,CASSQESPGYGYTF
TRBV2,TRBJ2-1,CASSTGLISYNEQFF
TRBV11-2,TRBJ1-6,CASRPDRGLGNSPLHF
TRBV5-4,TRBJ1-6,CASLTLDRADSPLHF
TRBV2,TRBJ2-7,CASSEPVWGAGEQYF
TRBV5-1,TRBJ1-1,CASSLVRLNTEAFF
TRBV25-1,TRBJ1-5,CASAQTGLGQPQHF
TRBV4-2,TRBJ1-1,CASSQDWSAEAFF
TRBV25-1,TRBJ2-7,CASSLLGTGNYEQYF
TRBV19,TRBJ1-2,CASSIDHGGGYTF
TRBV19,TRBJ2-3,CASSIGQVYSDTQYF
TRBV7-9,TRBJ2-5,CASSPALRVGETQYF
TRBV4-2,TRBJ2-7,CASSQEALAGLSYEQYF
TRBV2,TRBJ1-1,CAGQGERNTEAFF
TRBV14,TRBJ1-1,CASSQGAWTGTEAFF
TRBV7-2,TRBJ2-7,CASSKGYSEQYF
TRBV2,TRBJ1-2,CATQGADGYTF
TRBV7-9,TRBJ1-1,CASNPAGGTEAFF
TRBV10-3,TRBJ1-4,CAIRGTGTNEKLFF
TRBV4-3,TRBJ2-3,CASSQDGQGSQYF